These 31 T cell receptor beta chains share one sample of origin, sequenced in a study of vaccination and CD4 T cells after COVID-19. Sample treatment: approximately 9-day PBMC culture with coronavirus spike peptide pools or control peptides (ViraFEST assay). Researchers used the Oncomine TCR Beta short-read assay to sequence DNA from cultured CD4+ T cells. MiXCR, run by TCRdb on the PCR reads, gives a single entry per CDR3 protein. Of about 14,000 distinct CDR3 sequences detected, roughly 74% appear once; the ten largest clones hold roughly 8.8%. Antigens of these TCRs are unknown. The sequences come from CD4+ T cells from blood, cultured in vitro, collected after SARS-CoV-2 vaccination. These receptors came from a human donor who received a COVID-19 vaccine.

The CDR3 is CASWGQGIHYGYTF. The CDR3 DNA reads TGTGCCAGTTGGGGACAGGGGATTCACTATGGCTACACCTTC. The chain couples TRBV6-1 to TRBJ1-2; 10 bases align to TRBD1. The germline gives CDR1 MNHNS, CDR2 SASEGT. Losses at the gene ends were 9 bases for V and 3 bases for J; bases not matched to a gene: 7. The CDR3 totals 14 residues.

This chain connects TRBV6-2 or TRBV6-3 to TRBJ1-6, with D maybe TRBD1 (5 bases). This CDR3 has 14 residues. V dropped 7 bases and J dropped 6 bases, with 13 bases sitting between them. CDR1 is MNHEY and CDR2 is SVGEGT in the germline V gene. The CDR3 sequence is CASTGGSGNSPLHF. CDR3 nucleotide sequence: TGTGCCAGCACTGGGGGGTCCGGTAATTCACCCCTCCACTTT.

The rearrangement uses TRBV2 and TRBJ1-2; 9 bases match TRBD1. The CDR3 spans 14 residues. Germline V gene data show CDR1 as SNHLY and CDR2 as FYNNEI. Trimming cost V 8 bases and J 3 bases; bases outside gene matches: 7. The CDR3 spells CASARDRADYGYTF. In nucleotides, the CDR3 is TGTGCCAGCGCCCGGGACAGGGCAGACTATGGCTACACCTTC.

This clonotype was counted a few times. The V call is TRBV19, the J call TRBJ1-5; 7 nucleotides line up with TRBD1. CDR3 length: 14 residues. The V gene end was trimmed by 5 bases and the J gene end by 4 bases; junction bases not matched to a gene: 5. Per the germline V gene, CDR1 is LNHDA and CDR2 is SQIVND (reference sequence). This CDR3 is CASSPDRINQPQHF. CDR3 nucleotides: TGTGCCAGTAGTCCGGACAGGATAAATCAGCCCCAGCATTTT.

This chain joins TRBV7-9 and TRBJ2-7, with 7 bases identical to TRBD1. Trimming took 5 bases from V and 2 from J; bases not matched to a gene: 6. This CDR3 has 14 amino acids. Germline CDR1 SEHNR, CDR2 FQNEAQ (reference sequence). CDR3 loop: CASSLRDSPYEQYF. CDR3 coding DNA: TGTGCCAGCAGCCTCCGGGACAGTCCCTACGAGCAGTACTTC. Supplemented by reference TRBV7-9 and TRBJ2-7, the full variable domain reads DTGVSQNPRHKITKRGQNVTFRCDPISEHNRLYWYRQTLGQGPEFLTYFQNEAQLEKSRLLSDRFSAERPKGSFSTLEIQRTEQGDSAMYLCASSLRDSPYEQYFGPGTRLTVT.

This chain connects TRBV18 to TRBJ1-1; D might be TRBD1 (5 bases). The CDR3 consists of 12 residues. V lost 5 bases, J lost 11 bases, and 15 bases lay in between. The V gene's germline CDR1 is KGHSH and CDR2 LQKENI. CDR3 sequence (DNA): TGTGCCAGCTCAACTTACCAGGGAGCGGCTTTCTTT. It yields the protein CASSTYQGAAFF.

The chain links TRBV20-1 to TRBJ1-1; maybe TRBD1 (5 bases). With 8 bases removed from V and 1 base from J, the gap between germline ends came to 11 bases. Germline V gives CDR1 DFQATT, CDR2 SNEGSKA (reference sequence). The CDR3 is made up of 12 amino acids. CDR3 in DNA: TGCAGTTCTGGGGGGGGGAACACTGAAGCTTTCTTT. Translated: CSSGGGNTEAFF.

J is TRBJ1-2 and V is TRBV6-1; TRBD1 matches at 8 bases. In germline, CDR1 is MNHNS, CDR2 SASEGT. Trimming at V came to 4 bases and at J to 8 bases, leaving 3 bases not matched to a gene. The CDR3 consists of 12 residues. CDR3 protein: CASSGTGRGYTF. In DNA form, the CDR3 reads TGTGCCAGCAGTGGGACAGGGCGCGGCTACACCTTC.

The CDR3, as DNA: TGTGCCAGCAGCCGTACCCCATCGATGAACACTGAAGCTTTCTTT. Residues: CASSRTPSMNTEAFF. The chain links TRBV7-2 to TRBJ1-1; unclear D gene. Trimming left V 5 bases short and J 0 bases short, with 13 bases between. CDR3 length: 15 residues. The germline V gene encodes CDR1 SGHTA and CDR2 FQGNSA.

The chain carries TRBV5-4 and TRBJ1-6; D remains unclear. The CDR3 is 13 residues long. CDR1 and CDR2 from the germline V gene are SGHNT and YYREEE (reference sequence). V shed 4 bases and J shed 5 bases, with 7 bases lying between them. The CDR3 nucleotides read TGTGCCAGCAGCACCGGGGATAATTCACCCCTCCACTTT. Protein: CASSTGDNSPLHF.

The chain joins TRBV4-2 to TRBJ1-2; TRBD1 might be the D (6 bases). The length of the CDR3 is 20 residues. Trimming pared 5 bases from V and 8 bases from J, leaving 36 bases between. The germline CDR1 and CDR2 sequences are LGHNA and YNFKEQ. As DNA, the CDR3 is TGTGCCAGCAGCTCGGGGACCCGCTATTCAAAGCAAGGGGGGATAGAGGGCTACACCTTC. This translates into CASSSGTRYSKQGGIEGYTF.

V is TRBV3-1 and J is TRBJ2-3; 10 bases match TRBD2. The trim removed 1 base at V and 2 bases at J, leaving 3 bases unmatched. The CDR3 spans 16 residues. Germline V CDR1 and CDR2: LGHDT, YNNKEL (reference sequence). In DNA, the CDR3 is TGTGCCAGCAGCCAAGGGACTAGCGGTTACACAGATACGCAGTATTTT. It is translated as CASSQGTSGYTDTQYF.

The chain recombines TRBV24-1 with TRBJ2-3; 7 nucleotides line up with TRBD2. The CDR3 totals 17 residues. The germline V gene has CDR1 KGHDR and CDR2 SFDVKD. V was pared by 0 bases and J by 4 bases, with 9 bases of the junction left unmatched. The CDR3 spells CATSDLRQGGRSDTQYF. The CDR3, as DNA: TGTGCCACCAGTGATTTGCGGCAGGGAGGGAGGTCAGATACGCAGTATTTT.

The rearrangement joins TRBV30 to TRBJ1-5; D is unresolved. The length of the CDR3 is 17 residues. Germline loops: CDR1 GTSNPN, CDR2 SVGIG (reference sequence). Trimming took off 0 bases at V and 1 base at J, with 16 bases between the two ends. The CDR3 sequence: CAWSVSTVLGSNQPQHF. The CDR3 coding sequence is TGTGCCTGGAGTGTAAGCACCGTTTTGGGGAGCAATCAGCCCCAGCATTTT. The variable domain in full, completed from reference TRBV30 and TRBJ1-5, reads SQTIHQWPATLVQPVGSPLSLECTVEGTSNPNLYWYRQAAGRGLQLLFYSVGIGQISSEVPQNLSASRPQDRQFILSSKKLLLSDSGFYLCAWSVSTVLGSNQPQHFGDGTRLSIL.

This chain uses TRBV27 with TRBJ2-3; D is unclear. Germline CDR1 MNHEY, CDR2 SMNVEV (reference sequence). The germline V and J ends were trimmed by 0 bases and 1 base, with 11 bases remaining between them. The length of the CDR3 is 16 residues. The CDR3 DNA reads as TGTGCCAGCAGTTTATCAGTTGACCCACGCACAGATACGCAGTATTTT. This sequence encodes CASSLSVDPRTDTQYF.

In this sample, this clonotype turned up a few times. This chain joins TRBV5-1 and TRBJ1-1, with 7 positions matching TRBD1. Per the germline V gene, CDR1 is SGHRS and CDR2 is YFSETQ. V trimming: 2 bases; J trimming: 3 bases; junction bases outside the gene matches: 1. CDR3 length: 13 residues. In DNA, the CDR3 is TGCGCCAGCAGCTTCGACAGGGACACTGAAGCTTTCTTT. Encoded protein: CASSFDRDTEAFF.

The chain couples TRBV7-9 to TRBJ2-1; 7 bases map to TRBD2. V gave up 4 bases and J gave up 8 bases; unmatched junction bases: 14. Germline-derived CDR1 and CDR2 are SEHNR and FQNEAQ (reference sequence). The CDR3 has 16 residues. CDR3 in amino acids: CASSSRTRSAFDEQFF. CDR3 in DNA: TGTGCCAGCAGCTCCAGGACTAGGTCGGCATTCGATGAGCAGTTCTTC.

This clonotype showed up just once. The chain is built from TRBV30 and TRBJ1-5; tentative D call: TRBD1 (5 bases). CDR1 GTSNPN and CDR2 SVGIG come from the germline V gene (reference sequence). Trimming stripped 0 bases from V and 0 bases from J, with 15 bases between. The CDR3 has 17 amino acids. The CDR3 DNA follows: TGTGCCTGGAGTGTAGGGGACGGATCTCATAGCAATCAGCCCCAGCATTTT. Amino acid sequence: CAWSVGDGSHSNQPQHF.

The J gene is TRBJ2-3, the V gene TRBV20-1, with TRBD2 matching 10 bases. V lost 5 bases, J lost 1 base, and 3 bases stayed unmatched. Germline CDR1 DFQATT, CDR2 SNEGSKA (reference sequence). The CDR3 loop spans 14 amino acids. As DNA, the CDR3 is TGCAGTGCTTCTAGCGGGGGACGCACAGATACGCAGTATTTT. Translated, it gives CSASSGGRTDTQYF.

This chain connects TRBV7-7 to TRBJ2-5; TRBD1 matches 8 bases. The CDR3 length is 15 residues. V lost 4 bases to trimming and J lost 4 bases; unmatched junction nucleotides: 8. Germline assignment: CDR1 SSHAT and CDR2 FNYEAQ (reference sequence). The CDR3 region is CASSSLGTGRETQYF. Here the CDR3 DNA reads TGTGCCAGCAGCTCTCTCGGGACAGGCCGAGAGACCCAGTACTTC.

The rearrangement links TRBV5-1 to TRBJ1-1; the D gene is possibly TRBD1 (5 bases). Germline lookup yields CDR1 SGHRS and CDR2 YFSETQ. This CDR3 has 15 amino acids. V gave up 5 bases and J gave up 2 bases, with 16 bases separating them. The CDR3 spells CASRPTGTHNTEAFF. CDR3 DNA: TGCGCCAGCAGGCCGACCGGGACTCATAACACTGAAGCTTTCTTT. The variable domain in full, with the rest retrieved from reference TRBV5-1 and TRBJ1-1, is KAGVTQTPRYLIKTRGQQVTLSCSPISGHRSVSWYQQTPGQGLQFLFEYFSETQRNKGNFPGRFSGRQFSNSRSEMNVSTLELGDSALYLCASRPTGTHNTEAFFGQGTRLTVV.

V and J are TRBV19 and TRBJ2-5, with a possible D match to TRBD1 (5 bases). The CDR3 has 15 amino acids. V lost 4 bases, J lost 1 base, and 13 bases lay in between. Germline V lookup: CDR1 LNHDA, CDR2 SQIVND (reference sequence). The CDR3 protein is CASSRGWTTQETQYF. The CDR3 DNA reads TGTGCCAGTAGTAGGGGTTGGACAACCCAAGAGACCCAGTACTTC.

With respect to this clonotype: Mismatch with germline at one junction end may stem from a read error. The chain combines TRBV5-1 with TRBJ1-3; D remains unclear. Germline V gives CDR1 SGHRS, CDR2 YFSETQ. This CDR3 is built from 14 residues. The CDR3: CASSLQSSGNTIYF. CDR3 nucleotides: TGCGCCAGCAGCTTACAGAGCTCTGGTAACACCATATATTTT. Using reference TRBV5-1 and TRBJ1-3 for the parts outside the CDR3, the full variable domain is KAGVTQTPRYLIKTRGQQVTLSCSPISGHRSVSWYQQTPGQGLQFLFEYFSETQRNKGNFPGRFSGRQFSNSRSEMNVSTLELGDSALYLCASSLQSSGNTIYFGEGSWLTVV.

The rearrangement joins TRBV2 to TRBJ2-5; TRBD2 matches 8 bases. The CDR3 contains 14 residues. The junction had 7 bases not matched to a gene; V was cut back by 5 bases and J by 5 bases. Per germline, CDR1 SNHLY and CDR2 FYNNEI. The CDR3 region is CASSTGTSWETQYF. CDR3 DNA sequence: TGTGCCAGCAGTACAGGGACTAGTTGGGAGACCCAGTACTTC.

This clonotype was seen a few times. The chain joins TRBV7-8 to TRBJ1-5, with D possibly TRBD1 on 6 matching bases. The V gene lost 0 bases and the J gene lost 7 bases, with 13 bases spanning the gap. The CDR3 totals 15 residues. Germline-derived CDR1 and CDR2 are SGHVS and FQNEAQ. The CDR3 nucleotides read TGTGCCAGCAGCTTAGCCGGTCCGGGGGGCCAGCCCCAGCATTTT. This encodes CASSLAGPGGQPQHF.

The V call is TRBV11-2, the J call TRBJ1-6; D not certain. Germline V gives CDR1 SGHAT, CDR2 FQNNGV. There are 13 residues in the CDR3. Trimming took off 5 bases at V and 10 bases at J, with 12 bases between the two ends. CDR3 coding DNA: TGTGCCAGCAGCCGCGAGAGGGTCTCACCCCTCCACTTT. It is translated as CASSRERVSPLHF.

The V gene is TRBV24-1, the J gene TRBJ1-1; 9 bases are shared with TRBD1. Trimming at V came to 3 bases and at J to 7 bases, leaving 8 bases not matched to a gene. The CDR3 extends over 15 amino acids. Looked up from germline, CDR1 is KGHDR and CDR2 is SFDVKD. This CDR3 is CATSDTGTGSGEAFF. DNA for the CDR3: TGTGCCACCAGTGATACCGGGACAGGGAGTGGTGAAGCTTTCTTT.

The chain carries TRBV11-3 and TRBJ1-1; D is possibly TRBD1 (6 bases). The CDR3 length is 14 residues. V shed 5 bases and J shed 0 bases, with 10 bases lying between them. CDR1 is SGHNT and CDR2 is YENEEA in the germline V gene. The CDR3 loop is CASSAGQMNTEAFF. CDR3 nucleotides: TGTGCCAGCAGCGCCGGACAGATGAACACTGAAGCTTTCTTT.

The rearrangement links TRBV6-2 or TRBV6-3 to TRBJ1-6; D is perhaps TRBD1 (5 bases). CDR1 and CDR2 from the germline V gene are MNHEY and SVGEGT. The CDR3 runs to 14 residues. Between the trimmed V and J ends, which lost 4 bases and 8 bases, there was a span of 12 bases. The CDR3, as DNA: TGTGCCAGCAGTTCAGGGCAGAGAGATTCACCCCTCCACTTT. Translating it yields CASSSGQRDSPLHF.

This chain links TRBV6-5 with TRBJ1-5; D possibly corresponds to TRBD1 (5 bases). The CDR3 covers 15 residues. The germline CDR1 and CDR2 sequences are MNHEY and SVGAGI. The V end was cut by 2 bases, the J end by 3 bases, with 11 bases between. This CDR3 reads CASSYGRGHNQPQHF. The CDR3 nucleotides are TGTGCCAGCAGTTACGGTAGGGGTCACAATCAGCCCCAGCATTTT.

This clonotype was detected once. The rearrangement uses TRBV15 and TRBJ2-7; D is tentatively TRBD1 or TRBD2 (6 bases each). There are 16 residues in the CDR3. Trimming removed 1 base at V and 0 bases at J, with 13 bases between. Germline-derived CDR1 and CDR2 are LNHNV and YYDKDF (reference sequence). The CDR3 reads CATSRGGGGRSYEQYF. The CDR3 bases are TGTGCCACCAGCAGAGGAGGGGGAGGTCGCTCCTACGAGCAGTACTTC.